These T cell receptor beta chains were read from a single sample in a study of blood T cell repertoires in COVID-19. Produced via immunoSEQ multiplex PCR; TCRdb's table is partial and in-frame only. Here the sample spans about 86,000 clones, more than 75% being singletons. The material sequenced was peripheral blood. The origin of the receptors is a human donor in a cohort sampled during active COVID-19. CDR3s include the opening cysteine and the closing phenylalanine or tryptophan. A D gene is named only where the DNA matches it firmly. Clone size is shown for a subset of rows, as once, few, many or a class of expanded clone.

CDR3nt	CDR3aa	v_gene	j_gene	d_gene	abundance
TGCAGCGTGAACCAGGGGGCTGACTATGGCTACACCTTC	CSVNQGADYGYTF	TRBV29-1	TRBJ1-2	TRBD1	NA
TGTGCCAGCAGCTTTGGGGAGGATTACGAGCAGTACTTC	CASSFGEDYEQYF	TRBV5-6	TRBJ2-7	NA	NA
TGTGCCAGCAGTTTATCTTCTTTCACGAGATACGAGCAGTACTTC	CASSLSSFTRYEQYF	TRBV28	TRBJ2-7	NA	few
TGTGCCAGCAGTTCCTTAGAAAGGAACACTGAAGCTTTCTTT	CASSSLERNTEAFF	TRBV27	TRBJ1-1	NA	NA
TGTGCCAGCAGCCCCGGGACTAGCGGGAGAACCGGGGAGCTGTTTTTT	CASSPGTSGRTGELFF	TRBV13	TRBJ2-2	TRBD2	NA
TGTGCCAGCAGGGGGCTCGTGGACACCATATATTTT	CASRGLVDTIYF	TRBV12-3/TRBV12-4	TRBJ1-3	NA	NA
TGTGTAGCGGTCCAGCGAGCTTTCTTT	CVAVQRAFF	TRBV18	TRBJ1-1	NA	NA
TGTGCCAGCAGTCCCCCTGGGCCCCTTAACACCATATATTTT	CASSPPGPLNTIYF	TRBV28	TRBJ1-3	NA	NA
TGCGCCAGCAGCCTGGGGACTAGCGGGATCACAGATACGCAGTATTTT	CASSLGTSGITDTQYF	TRBV5-1	TRBJ2-3	TRBD2	once
TGTGCCAGCTCACCAAACTGGAGCACAGATACGCAGTATTTT	CASSPNWSTDTQYF	TRBV18	TRBJ2-3	NA	NA
TGTGCCAGCAGCTCCCAGGGGACAGGGCCCACCGGGGAGCTGTTTTTT	CASSSQGTGPTGELFF	TRBV7-3	TRBJ2-2	TRBD1	NA
TGTGCCAGCAGCTTAGTGGGTAGCCCCTTACCCCGCGAGCAGTTCTTC	CASSLVGSPLPREQFF	TRBV11-2	TRBJ2-1	NA	NA
TGTGCCAGCAGCTTAGCAGGGGGGAGAAACATTCAGTACTTC	CASSLAGGRNIQYF	TRBV11-2	TRBJ2-4	NA	NA
TGTGCCAGCAGCCACAGTGGGAATCAGCCCCAGCATTTT	CASSHSGNQPQHF	TRBV7-9	TRBJ1-5	NA	NA
TGTGCCAGCAGCAGACTAGCGGAGCCTCAAGAGACCCAGTACTTC	CASSRLAEPQETQYF	TRBV28	TRBJ2-5	TRBD2	NA
TGTGCCAGCAGTCTTCAGTCGGGCGGGGAGCTGTTTTTT	CASSLQSGGELFF	TRBV12-3/TRBV12-4	TRBJ2-2	NA	few
TGTGCCAGTAGTCTTCAGGGCGGCCCCTACAATGAGCAGTTCTTC	CASSLQGGPYNEQFF	TRBV19	TRBJ2-1	NA	NA
TGTGCCACCCGGGGACTAGCGGAGAACGAGCAGTACTTC	CATRGLAENEQYF	TRBV15	TRBJ2-7	TRBD2	few
TGTGCCAGCAGTTTAGGGACTAGCGGGAAAGACGAGCAGTACTTC	CASSLGTSGKDEQYF	TRBV27	TRBJ2-7	TRBD2	NA
TGTGCCACCAGTGCCCAGAAATGGGAGACCCAGTACTTC	CATSAQKWETQYF	TRBV24-1	TRBJ2-5	NA	NA
TGCGCCAGCAGCGGGGCTAGCGGGGCCAATGAGCAGTTCTTC	CASSGASGANEQFF	TRBV10-1	TRBJ2-1	TRBD2	NA
TGTGCCAGCAGCTCAGGACTAGCGGGAGTCGTAGCAGATACGCAGTATTTT	CASSSGLAGVVADTQYF	TRBV13	TRBJ2-3	TRBD2	NA
TGTGCCAGCAGCCGGGACAGCTTTCAAGAGACCCAGTACTTC	CASSRDSFQETQYF	TRBV6-5	TRBJ2-5	TRBD1	NA
TGTGCCAGCAGCTCGGTCCGGTCCTACGAGCAGTACTTC	CASSSVRSYEQYF	TRBV7-2	TRBJ2-7	NA	NA
TGTGCCAGCAGTAGACTAGCGGACCAAGAGACCCAGTACTTC	CASSRLADQETQYF	TRBV6-5	TRBJ2-5	TRBD2	NA
TGTGCCAGCAGCTTAAGTGAGCGGTCCACCGGGGAGCTGTTTTTT	CASSLSERSTGELFF	TRBV7-2	TRBJ2-2	NA	NA
TGTGCCAGTAGTACCCCTGGGGGACTGGGCTACGAGCAGTACTTC	CASSTPGGLGYEQYF	TRBV19	TRBJ2-7	NA	NA
TGTGCCAGCAGCTCTACCCCGGGACTAGACGGGGAGACCCAGTACTTC	CASSSTPGLDGETQYF	TRBV7-2	TRBJ2-5	TRBD2	NA
TGTGCCAGCAGCCAAGAGCCGGGACTGCACTCCTACGAGCAGTACTTC	CASSQEPGLHSYEQYF	TRBV14	TRBJ2-7	NA	NA
TGTGCCAGCACCTTCGCCGGGGGTGGCAATCAGCCCCAGCATTTT	CASTFAGGGNQPQHF	TRBV7-2	TRBJ1-5	NA	NA
TGTGCCAGCAGTTTCTCCTGGGACAGGGGCATGAACACTGAAGCTTTCTTT	CASSFSWDRGMNTEAFF	TRBV28	TRBJ1-1	TRBD1	NA
TGTGCCAGCAGCTTCGCTAGCGGGTTGGTCATTTACAATGAGCAGTTCTTC	CASSFASGLVIYNEQFF	TRBV7-9	TRBJ2-1	TRBD2	NA
TGTGCCAGCTCACCATCGACTTACACTGAAGCTTTCTTT	CASSPSTYTEAFF	TRBV18	TRBJ1-1	NA	NA
TGTGCCAGCAGTTCCGAAGGGAGGACTATGGAAGCTTTCTTT	CASSSEGRTMEAFF	TRBV6-2/TRBV6-3	TRBJ1-1	NA	NA
TGTGCCAGCAGCCCACGGGGGAAAGGAGCCTACGAGCAGTACTTC	CASSPRGKGAYEQYF	TRBV6-5	TRBJ2-7	NA	NA
TGTGCCAGCAGCTTATGGCAGGGGGAGGAAAAACTGTTTTTT	CASSLWQGEEKLFF	TRBV11-2	TRBJ1-4	TRBD1	NA
TGTGCCACCAGCAGAGTGGGGGACAGGGACGAGCAGTACTTC	CATSRVGDRDEQYF	TRBV15	TRBJ2-7	TRBD1	NA
TGTGCCAGTAGTATAGGAGACACCGGGGAGCTGTTTTTT	CASSIGDTGELFF	TRBV19	TRBJ2-2	NA	NA
TGTGCCACCAGTGACTTAAAACAGGGACGGAAAGGCTACACCTTC	CATSDLKQGRKGYTF	TRBV24-1	TRBJ1-2	NA	NA
TGTGCCAGCAGCTCTAGCGGGAGACTGAACGAGCAGTACTTC	CASSSSGRLNEQYF	TRBV11-1	TRBJ2-7	TRBD2	NA
TGTGCCAGTAGTATAACCGGGACAGATACGCAGTATTTT	CASSITGTDTQYF	TRBV19	TRBJ2-3	NA	NA
TGTGCCAGCAGCCAAGAGGGGGGGGAGACCCAGTACTTC	CASSQEGGETQYF	TRBV3-1/TRBV3-2	TRBJ2-5	TRBD2	NA
TGTGCCACCAGCAAAGGACAGGGCGGTCAGCCCCAGCATTTT	CATSKGQGGQPQHF	TRBV15	TRBJ1-5	TRBD1	NA
TGCGCCAGCAGCTTAACTAGCGGGACGGGAGGCAATGAGCAGTTCTTC	CASSLTSGTGGNEQFF	TRBV5-1	TRBJ2-1	TRBD2	once
TGCGCCAGCAGCTCCGGAGCGGGAGTAGGGAAAAACATTCAGTACTTC	CASSSGAGVGKNIQYF	TRBV5-1	TRBJ2-4	TRBD2	NA
TGTGCCAGCAGTTTGACAGGGAGCCTCTACGAGCAGTACTTC	CASSLTGSLYEQYF	TRBV28	TRBJ2-7	TRBD1	NA
TGTGCCAGCAGCCTCTACTACGAGCAGTACTTC	CASSLYYEQYF	TRBV28	TRBJ2-7	NA	NA
TGTGCCAGCAGCTCTAGCCGGGACAGGGCCTTTAATTCACCCCTCCACTTT	CASSSSRDRAFNSPLHF	TRBV7-8	TRBJ1-6	TRBD1	once
TGTGCCAGCAGCACACAGGGGCCAAACACTGAAGCTTTCTTT	CASSTQGPNTEAFF	TRBV27	TRBJ1-1	TRBD1	NA
TGTGCCAGCAGCTCCGGGACTAGCGGGAGGGCCGTAGCGGCGAACACCGGGGAGCTGTTTTTT	CASSSGTSGRAVAANTGELFF	TRBV7-7	TRBJ2-2	TRBD2	NA
TGTGCCATCAGTGAAGAAGGGGTTGGGGCCAACGTCCTGACTTTC	CAISEEGVGANVLTF	TRBV10-3	TRBJ2-6	NA	NA
TGTGCCAGCAGTTTTAGGTCAGGCGGGTATGGCTACACCTTC	CASSFRSGGYGYTF	TRBV27	TRBJ1-2	NA	NA
TGTGCCAGCAGGCACTCGGGAGGCACAGATACGCAGTATTTT	CASRHSGGTDTQYF	TRBV25-1	TRBJ2-3	NA	NA